The entry below describes one TCR beta chain. V was shortened by 8 bases and J by 3 bases, with 16 bases between the two germline ends. The CDR3 contains 14 residues. Per germline, CDR1 MNHNS and CDR2 SASEGT. TCRdb's table, derived via immunoSEQ multiplex PCR, lists solely in-frame clones and lacks some. The sample carries some 38,000 clones, around 79% recorded once. These data come from a study of radiotherapy plus CTLA-4 blockade in lung cancer. People whose metastatic non-small-cell lung cancer was chemo-refractory got focal radiation along with CTLA-4 blockade by ipilimumab. The rearrangement uses TRBV6-1 and TRBJ2-5; D gene unclear. The receptor comes from a human donor with non-small cell lung cancer who had stable disease on radiotherapy plus ipilimumab. The sample in question was peripheral blood, obtained from a patient treated with radiotherapy plus ipilimumab. The CDR3 spells CASDPYGPKETQYF. CDR3 DNA sequence: TGTGCCAGCGACCCTTACGGGCCCAAAGAGACCCAGTACTTC.